This TCR beta chain comes out of a study of shared clonotypes between healthy human individuals. PBMC DNA, left unsorted, was sequenced on ten immunoSEQ deep assay plates. Per the authors' pipeline: For the immunoSEQ data, sequences were junction-only without quality scores, so filtering differed. The repertoire was sequenced with immunoSEQ multiplex PCR; TCRdb's copy has only in-frame clones and lacks some. V and J calls and clone size come straight from that table; D and trimming were deduced from the DNA. The sample consists of about 470,000 clones, about four fifths of them appearing once. The length of the CDR3 is 15 residues. From germline, CDR1 is PRHDT and CDR2 FYEKMQ (reference sequence). Losses at the gene ends were 5 bases for V and 5 bases for J; bases not matched to a gene: 7.

This chain joins TRBV13 and TRBJ1-4; 8 nucleotides align to TRBD1. This sequence was found in a middle-aged woman in good health. Some clones in this sample may be carry-over from other donors' samples. Source material: PBMCs. In DNA, the CDR3 is TGTGCCAGCAGCGCCAAGGGGGACAGGAATGAAAAACTGTTTTTT. This translates into CASSAKGDRNEKLFF.